The T cell receptor (beta chain) described here comes from a study of T cell responses to AZD1222 COVID-19 vaccine. The CDR3 totals 14 residues. Germline values: CDR1 SGDLS, CDR2 YYNGEE. The ends were cut back, 2 bases at V and 8 bases at J, with 11 bases in the middle. Profiling relied on immunoSEQ multiplex PCR, and the TCRdb table lists in-frame clones only, not all of them. The repertoire includes 30,000 to 35,000 clones, 78% of them detected once, and approximately 4% sits in the top ten. This specimen consisted of peripheral blood, obtained 28 days after the second AZD1222 dose. V is TRBV9 and J is TRBJ1-6; D may be TRBD1 (5 bases). This clonotype was sampled from an adult who received the AZD1222 COVID-19 vaccine. DNA for the CDR3: TGTGCCAGCAGCGTTCGGGACGGTTATTCACCCCTCCACTTT. Amino acid sequence: CASSVRDGYSPLHF. The entire variable domain, with the rest obtained from reference TRBV9 and TRBJ1-6, is as follows: DSGVTQTPKHLITATGQRVTLRCSPRSGDLSVYWYQQSLDQGLQFLIQYYNGEERAKGNILERFSAQQFPDLHSELNLSSLELGDSALYFCASSVRDGYSPLHFGNGTRLTVT.